Listed below are T cell receptor beta chains from one sample, sequenced in a study of blood T cell repertoires in COVID-19. Here immunoSEQ multiplex PCR was the method, and the copy in TCRdb shows in-frame clones only, minus some. The table shows 75,000 to 90,000 clones, with 80% occurring only once. The source material was peripheral blood. Receptors were obtained from a woman aged 40 to 55 with active or convalescent COVID-19. Both conserved end residues are part of each CDR3. A D gene is named only where the DNA matches it firmly. Expanded clones get a size class; other rows say once, few or many, or leave the size out.

v_gene,abundance,d_gene,j_gene,len,CDR3aa,CDR3nt
TRBV12-3/TRBV12-4,.,.,TRBJ1-2,12,CASTTGTMSYTF,TGTGCCAGCACTACAGGGACCATGAGCTACACCTTC
TRBV3-1/TRBV3-2,.,TRBD2,TRBJ2-3,15,CASSQGTSSTDTQYF,TGTGCCAGCAGCCAAGGGACTAGCAGCACAGATACGCAGTATTTT
TRBV6-5,.,TRBD1,TRBJ1-1,16,CASSLGQDFMNTEAFF,TGTGCCAGCAGTTTGGGACAGGATTTCATGAACACTGAAGCTTTCTTT
TRBV7-3,.,.,TRBJ2-3,14,CASSLNAGTDTQYF,TGTGCCAGCAGCTTAAATGCGGGCACAGATACGCAGTATTTT
TRBV29-1,.,.,TRBJ2-3,13,CSVAVLSTDTQYF,TGCAGCGTTGCTGTTCTCAGCACAGATACGCAGTATTTT
TRBV6-5,.,.,TRBJ2-7,14,CASSYQVGAYEQYF,TGTGCCAGCAGTTACCAAGTCGGAGCCTACGAGCAGTACTTC
TRBV10-3,.,TRBD2,TRBJ2-1,14,CAISSGALSNEQFF,TGTGCCATCAGTAGCGGGGCGCTGAGCAATGAGCAGTTCTTC
TRBV18,.,TRBD2,TRBJ2-2,16,CASSPQRGTKTGELFF,TGTGCCAGCTCACCCCAGCGGGGTACCAAGACCGGGGAGCTGTTTTTT
TRBV28,.,TRBD1,TRBJ2-5,16,CASSDLTGGLGETQYF,TGTGCCAGCAGTGACTTAACAGGGGGTCTTGGAGAGACCCAGTACTTC
TRBV18,.,.,TRBJ1-1,14,CASSADGAGGEAFF,TGTGCCAGCTCAGCCGACGGGGCCGGGGGTGAAGCTTTCTTT
TRBV10-3,once,TRBD1,TRBJ1-2,16,CAIPGGVGQGAGGYTF,TGTGCCATCCCAGGGGGTGTCGGACAGGGGGCAGGTGGCTACACCTTC
TRBV7-2,.,TRBD2,TRBJ2-7,14,CASTLSGSYYEQYF,TGTGCCAGCACCCTTAGCGGGAGTTACTACGAGCAGTACTTC